Listed below are T cell receptor beta chains from one sample, sequenced in a study of metastatic and nonmetastatic thyroid tumors. TCRdb re-called the PCR reads through MiXCR. The sample holds about 39,000 clones, approximately 19% seen once. The sequencing sample was made of blood. All receptors come from a female donor with papillary thyroid cancer or a benign thyroid nodule (not recorded which). Some clones in this sample may be carry-over from other donors' samples. Both conserved end residues are part of each CDR3. The D gene is left open where the match is weak. Clone size is not always given. Where it is, it says once, few, many or a class for expanded clones.

J | size | D | V | CDR3 | DNA
TRBJ2-4 | many | TRBD2 | TRBV28 | CASRGGGVGNIQYF | TGTGCCAGCAGGGGGGGGGGGGTCGGAAACATTCAGTACTTC
TRBJ2-7 | many | NA | TRBV2 | CASSVNSFSYEQYF | TGTGCCAGCAGTGTCAACAGCTTCTCCTACGAGCAGTACTTC
TRBJ1-2 | few | NA | TRBV6-1 | CASSTVPFGYCYTF | TGTGCCAGCAGTACAGTACCTTTTGGGTATTGCTACACCTTC
TRBJ2-3 | once | NA | TRBV20-1 | CSARPASSRVGQYF | TGCAGTGCTAGACCCGCCTCCTCGCGGGTGGGTCAGTATTTT
TRBJ1-1 | many | NA | TRBV28 | CASSPHGGGNTEAFF | TGTGCCAGCAGCCCTCACGGAGGGGGTAACACTGAAGCTTTCTTT
TRBJ2-5 | NA | TRBD1 | TRBV7-8 | CASSSGTGISGETQYF | TGTGCCAGCAGTTCCGGGACAGGGATTTCGGGAGAGACCCAGTACTTC
TRBJ2-2 | many | NA | TRBV7-2 | CASSFSRNTGELFF | TGTGCCAGCAGCTTCTCCCGAAACACCGGGGAGCTGTTTTTT
TRBJ1-2 | many | NA | TRBV5-4 | CASSPDIGRGYTF | TGTGCCAGCAGCCCGGACATTGGGCGAGGCTACACCTTC
TRBJ2-7 | many | NA | TRBV18 | CASSESLVYEQYF | TGTGCCAGCTCAGAATCCTTGGTTTACGAGCAGTACTTC
TRBJ2-3 | many | NA | TRBV20-1 | CSGAAVAASDTQYF | TGCAGTGGCGCCGCGGTGGCAGCCTCAGATACGCAGTATTTT
TRBJ1-3 | NA | NA | TRBV28 | CASSSQWTAISGNTIYF | TGTGCCAGCAGTTCTCAGTGGACAGCTATCTCTGGAAACACCATATATTTT